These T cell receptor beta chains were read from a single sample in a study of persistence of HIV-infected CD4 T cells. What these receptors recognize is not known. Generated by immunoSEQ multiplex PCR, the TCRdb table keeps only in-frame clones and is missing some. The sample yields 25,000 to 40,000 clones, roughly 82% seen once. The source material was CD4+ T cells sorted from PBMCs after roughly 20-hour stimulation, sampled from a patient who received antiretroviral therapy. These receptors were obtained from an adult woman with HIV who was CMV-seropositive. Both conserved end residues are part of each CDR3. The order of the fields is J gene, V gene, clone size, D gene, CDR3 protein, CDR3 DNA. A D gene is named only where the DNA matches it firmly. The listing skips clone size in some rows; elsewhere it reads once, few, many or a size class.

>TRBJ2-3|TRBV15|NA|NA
CATSRDRGRDPHF
TGTGCCACCAGCAGAGATCGAGGTAGGGACCCGCATTTT
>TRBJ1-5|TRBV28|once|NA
CASSFYQGIFSNQPQHF
TGTGCCAGCAGTTTTTACCAGGGGATCTTTAGCAATCAGCCCCAGCATTTT
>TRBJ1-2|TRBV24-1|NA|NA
CATSDLGGDGYTF
TGTGCCACCAGTGATTTGGGGGGGGATGGCTACACCTTC
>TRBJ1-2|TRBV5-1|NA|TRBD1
CASSLAGQNYGYTF
TGCGCCAGCAGCTTGGCGGGACAGAACTATGGCTACACCTTC
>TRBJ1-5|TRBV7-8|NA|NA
CASSLDRWNQPQHF
TGTGCCAGCAGCTTAGATCGTTGGAATCAGCCCCAGCATTTT
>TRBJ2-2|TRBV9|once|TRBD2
CASSVAGLGPTGELFF
TGTGCCAGCAGCGTAGCCGGACTAGGGCCCACCGGGGAGCTGTTTTTT
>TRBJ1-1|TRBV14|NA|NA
CASSQDSTGRWTTEAFF
TGTGCCAGCAGCCAAGATTCTACAGGGCGGTGGACCACTGAAGCTTTCTTT
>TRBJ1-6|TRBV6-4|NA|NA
CASSLSGGLGSPLHF
TGTGCCAGCAGCCTTAGTGGGGGGTTAGGATCACCCCTCCACTTT
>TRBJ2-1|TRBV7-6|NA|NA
CASSLAGLDSGEQFF
TGTGCCAGCAGCTTAGCGGGTCTAGATTCGGGTGAGCAGTTCTTC
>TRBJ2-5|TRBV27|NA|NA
CASSWSQGETQYF
TGTGCCAGCAGTTGGAGCCAGGGGGAGACCCAGTACTTC
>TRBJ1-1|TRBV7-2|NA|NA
CASSLVKNTEAFF
TGTGCCAGCAGCTTAGTCAAGAACACTGAAGCTTTCTTT
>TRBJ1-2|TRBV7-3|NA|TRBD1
CASSLTPQLGQGSYTF
TGTGCCAGCAGCCTCACCCCCCAACTTGGACAGGGAAGCTACACCTTC
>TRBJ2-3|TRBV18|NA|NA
CASSSGIRTDTQYF
TGTGCCAGCTCCTCGGGGATCCGCACAGATACGCAGTATTTT
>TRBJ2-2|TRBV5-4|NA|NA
CASNSGRDGELFF
TGTGCCAGCAACTCAGGTCGGGACGGGGAGCTGTTTTTT
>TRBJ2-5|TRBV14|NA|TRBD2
CASATSGWETQYF
TGTGCCAGCGCGACTAGCGGGTGGGAGACCCAGTACTTC
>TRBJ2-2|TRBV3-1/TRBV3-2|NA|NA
CASSVRVLQTGELFF
TGTGCCAGCAGCGTACGGGTTTTACAAACCGGGGAGCTGTTTTTT
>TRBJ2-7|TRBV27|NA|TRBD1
CASSAQTGGSYEQYF
TGTGCCAGCAGTGCCCAGACAGGGGGATCCTACGAGCAGTACTTC
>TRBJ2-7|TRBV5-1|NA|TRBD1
CASSLGGDEQYF
TGCGCCAGCAGCTTAGGGGGCGACGAGCAGTACTTC
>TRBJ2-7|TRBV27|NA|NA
CASSQGGGTQQSYEQYF
TGTGCCAGCAGTCAGGGAGGGGGCACACAGCAATCCTACGAGCAGTACTTC
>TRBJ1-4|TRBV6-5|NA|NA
CASSQRQIDEKLFF
TGTGCCAGCAGTCAAAGGCAGATTGATGAAAAACTGTTTTTT
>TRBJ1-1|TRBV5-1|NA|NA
CASNFTTTAMNTEAFF
TGCGCCAGCAACTTCACAACGACAGCGATGAACACTGAAGCTTTCTTT
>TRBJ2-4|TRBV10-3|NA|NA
CAISEGIGGAKNIQYF
TGTGCCATCAGTGAGGGGATAGGTGGAGCCAAAAACATTCAGTACTTC
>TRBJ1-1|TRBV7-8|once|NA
CASSRRPTEAFF
TGTGCCAGCAGCCGCCGACCCACTGAAGCTTTCTTT
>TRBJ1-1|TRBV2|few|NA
CASRAEWNTEAFF
TGTGCCAGCAGGGCAGAATGGAACACTGAAGCTTTCTTT
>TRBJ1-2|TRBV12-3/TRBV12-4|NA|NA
CASSGRGGFGYTF
TGTGCCAGCAGCGGGCGGGGGGGATTTGGCTACACCTTC
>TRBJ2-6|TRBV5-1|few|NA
CASSSDGSGANVLTF
TGCGCCAGCAGCTCAGACGGCTCTGGGGCCAACGTCCTGACTTTC
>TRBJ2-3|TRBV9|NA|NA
CASSVSALDTDTQYF
TGTGCCAGCAGCGTATCGGCGCTAGACACAGATACGCAGTATTTT
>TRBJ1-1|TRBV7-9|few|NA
CATGQKREAFF
TGTGCCACCGGACAAAAGAGGGAAGCTTTCTTT
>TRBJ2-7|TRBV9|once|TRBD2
CASSERAGGGLLDEQYF
TGTGCCAGCAGCGAGCGCGCGGGGGGAGGACTCCTGGACGAGCAGTACTTC
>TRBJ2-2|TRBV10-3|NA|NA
CAISESAGVLTGELFF
TGTGCCATCAGTGAGTCGGCAGGGGTGCTCACCGGGGAGCTGTTTTTT
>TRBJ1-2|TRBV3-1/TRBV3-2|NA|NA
CASSRSLGETYGYTF
TGTGCCAGCAGCCGATCTCTAGGGGAAACCTATGGCTACACCTTC
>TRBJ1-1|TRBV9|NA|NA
CASSHGGRNTEAFF
TGTGCCAGCAGCCACGGGGGAAGGAACACTGAAGCTTTCTTT
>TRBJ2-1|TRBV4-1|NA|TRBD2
CASSQEETSDNEQFF
TGCGCCAGCAGCCAAGAAGAAACTAGCGACAATGAGCAGTTCTTC
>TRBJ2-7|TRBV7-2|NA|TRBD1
CASSLSGQGYEQYF
TGTGCCAGCAGCTTATCGGGACAGGGCTACGAGCAGTACTTC
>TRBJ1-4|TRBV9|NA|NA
CASSAGTRQPNEKLFF
TGTGCCAGCAGCGCCGGGACGCGGCAACCTAATGAAAAACTGTTTTTT
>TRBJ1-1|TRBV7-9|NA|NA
CASSLALLSQKNTEAFF
TGTGCCAGCAGCTTAGCTTTGTTGTCCCAAAAGAACACTGAAGCTTTCTTT
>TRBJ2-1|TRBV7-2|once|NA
CASSAPPWVEQFF
TGTGCCAGCAGCGCCCCCCCCTGGGTTGAGCAGTTCTTC
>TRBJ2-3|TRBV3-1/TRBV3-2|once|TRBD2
CASSQRVASGGASTDTQYF
TGTGCCAGCAGCCAACGAGTGGCTAGCGGGGGGGCTAGCACAGATACGCAGTATTTT
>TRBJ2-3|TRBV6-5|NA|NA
CASSTGRGTDTQYF
TGTGCCAGCAGCACAGGGCGGGGCACAGATACGCAGTATTTT
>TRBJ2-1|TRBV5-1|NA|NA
CASSPRAGSKDEQFF
TGCGCCAGCAGCCCCCGGGCAGGGAGTAAGGATGAGCAGTTCTTC
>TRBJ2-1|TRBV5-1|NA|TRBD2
CASSPTSGDYNEQFF
TGCGCCAGCAGCCCGACTAGCGGGGACTACAATGAGCAGTTCTTC